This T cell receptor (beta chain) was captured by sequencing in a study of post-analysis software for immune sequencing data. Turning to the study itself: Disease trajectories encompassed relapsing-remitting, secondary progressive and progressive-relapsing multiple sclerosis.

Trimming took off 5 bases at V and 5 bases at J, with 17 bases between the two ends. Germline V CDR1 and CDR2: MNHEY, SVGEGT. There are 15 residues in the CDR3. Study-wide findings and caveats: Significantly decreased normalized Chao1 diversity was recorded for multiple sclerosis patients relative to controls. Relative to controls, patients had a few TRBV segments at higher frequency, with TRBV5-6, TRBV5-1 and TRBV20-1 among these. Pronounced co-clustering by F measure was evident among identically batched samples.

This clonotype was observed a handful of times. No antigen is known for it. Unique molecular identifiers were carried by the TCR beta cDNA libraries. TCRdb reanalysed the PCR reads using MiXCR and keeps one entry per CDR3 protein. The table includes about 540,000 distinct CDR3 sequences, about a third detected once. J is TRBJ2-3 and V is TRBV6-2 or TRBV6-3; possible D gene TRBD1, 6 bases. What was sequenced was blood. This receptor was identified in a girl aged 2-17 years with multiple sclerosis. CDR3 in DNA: TGTGCCAGCAGTCCTGGGGGCCAACGGGGAGATACGCAGTATTTT. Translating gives CASSPGGQRGDTQYF.